The sequence of this TCR beta chain was determined in a study of OX40 agonist ivuxolimab in advanced cancers. Concerning this clone itself: Its antigen is not identified.

CDR1 and CDR2 from the germline V gene are SNHLY and FYNNEI. V lost 6 bases and J lost 1, with 6 bases in between. The CDR3 has 12 amino acids. Broader study findings: Averaged across samples, CD8+ T cells carried more expanded clones than CD4+ did. Some nonresponders also had low normalized T-cell clonal expansion.

The method was immunoSEQ multiplex PCR; TCRdb's version includes in-frame clones alone and lacks a portion of them. The sample contains 40,000 to 50,000 clones, over 65% of which appear only once. The sequencing used CD4+ or CD8+ T cells sorted from blood, collected in a trial of the OX40 agonist ivuxolimab. The receptor comes from an adult with an advanced solid tumor such as melanoma, head and neck, liver or kidney cancer. The chain uses TRBV2 and TRBJ1-1; no reliable D call. The CDR3 DNA sequence: TGTGCCAGCAGAGCAACGAACACTGAAGCTTTCTTT. Its protein is CASRATNTEAFF.